The 17 T cell receptor beta chains below all came from one sample that was sequenced in a study of T cells expressing NK-cell markers. TCRdb reanalyzed the 5' RACE reads and collapses them to one entry per CDR3 protein, without DNA. This sample's table reports 300,000 to 450,000 distinct CDR3 sequences. Sequencing was done on a sample of blood T cells: a sorted CD56 or NKG2C T cell subset, CD4+ or CD8+ T cells, or bulk PBMC T cells (not recorded which). The receptor source for this set is a man aged 18 to 69 in good health.

This chain links TRBV24-1 with TRBJ2-7; checking the TCRdb D call of TRBD1 is not possible without DNA. The length of the CDR3 is 14 residues. Germline lookup yields CDR1 KGHDR and CDR2 SFDVKD. CDR3 residues: CATSDGGGLDEQYF.

V is TRBV6-6 and J is TRBJ2-7; the D call of TRBD1 rests on TCRdb alone, since no DNA is present to check it. Per germline, CDR1 MNHNY and CDR2 SVGAGI (reference sequence). The CDR3 is 13 amino acids. Here the CDR3 reads CASSPRDRYEQYF.

J is TRBJ2-7 and V is TRBV11-1; TCRdb's D call of TRBD1 is untestable without DNA. There are 17 residues in the CDR3. Germline V gives CDR1 SGHAT, CDR2 FQDESV (reference sequence). The CDR3: CASSPLLTAATSYEQYF.

This chain uses TRBV5-1 with TRBJ2-3; TCRdb proposes TRBD1, but this gene call is untestable without DNA. CDR3 length: 15 residues. The germline gives CDR1 SGHRS, CDR2 YFSETQ. The CDR3 sequence is CASSRNRESTDTQYF.

This chain connects TRBV20-1 to TRBJ2-1; TCRdb's D gene call, TRBD1, goes unchecked for lack of DNA. Germline CDR1 DFQATT, CDR2 SNEGSKA (reference sequence). The CDR3 length is 15 residues. This CDR3 reads CSADPPGRRTNEQFF.

This chain uses TRBV11-2 with TRBJ2-7. CDR3 length: 16 residues. Germline V gives CDR1 SGHAT, CDR2 FQNNGV. CDR3 loop: CASSLARSGATYEQYF.

This chain joins TRBV6-2 or TRBV6-3 and TRBJ1-1. CDR3 length equals 17 residues. The germline V gene encodes CDR1 MNHEY and CDR2 SVGEGT. CDR3 loop: CASSSQGRALWITEAFF.

J is TRBJ2-5 and V is TRBV12-3 or TRBV12-4; TCRdb gives TRBD1 as the D gene, but with no DNA this cannot be confirmed. This CDR3 comprises 14 residues. CDR3 protein: CASSRDSHQETQYF.

The chain uses TRBV28 and TRBJ2-1; TCRdb lists TRBD1, though no DNA is available to test this call. The CDR3 length is 15 residues. The germline gives CDR1 MDHEN, CDR2 SYDVKM. The CDR3: CASRPPGTGGNEQFF.

The chain combines TRBV3-1 with TRBJ1-1; TCRdb lists TRBD1, though no DNA is available to test this call. Looked up from germline, CDR1 is LGHDT and CDR2 is YNNKEL (reference sequence). This CDR3 spans 14 amino acids. This CDR3 is CASSRGQFGTEAFF.

V is TRBV5-1 and J is TRBJ1-1. The CDR3 spans 13 residues. Germline V gene sequence: CDR1 SGHRS, CDR2 YFSETQ. CDR3 residues: CASSLEPRRVAFF.

The chain couples TRBV7-9 to TRBJ2-5; TCRdb's assignment of TRBD2 cannot be checked, as there is no DNA. There are 17 residues in the CDR3. In germline, CDR1 is SEHNR, CDR2 FQNEAQ (reference sequence). This CDR3 is CASSLNGLAGGQETQYF.

The rearrangement links TRBV6-1 to TRBJ2-7; without DNA, the TCRdb call of TRBD1 cannot be checked. There are 15 residues in the CDR3. The V gene's germline CDR1 is MNHNS and CDR2 SASEGT. The CDR3 is CASSTRTDMGYEQYF.

CDR3 loop: CASSGLAGGPTDTQYF. The chain recombines TRBV7-2 with TRBJ2-3; TCRdb outputs TRBD2, but without DNA this stays unchecked. This CDR3 has 16 residues. Germline CDR1 SGHTA, CDR2 FQGNSA. Full variable domain (outside the CDR3, taken from reference TRBV7-2 and TRBJ2-3): GAGVSQSPSNKVTEKGKDVELRCDPISGHTALYWYRQSLGQGLEFLIYFQGNSAPDKSGLPSDRFSAERTGGSVSTLTIQRTQQEDSAVYLCASSGLAGGPTDTQYFGPGTRLTVL.

This chain joins TRBV18 and TRBJ1-3. CDR1 and CDR2 from the germline V gene are KGHSH and LQKENI. CDR3 length: 17 amino acids. CDR3 protein: CASSPRLGRLFGNTIYF.

The rearrangement uses TRBV9 and TRBJ2-3; the D call of TRBD2 rests on TCRdb alone, since no DNA is present to check it. Germline V CDR1 and CDR2: SGDLS, YYNGEE. The CDR3 runs to 15 residues. CDR3 region: CASGSGLAGGNTQYF. The entire variable domain, with the rest obtained from reference TRBV9 and TRBJ2-3, is as follows: DSGVTQTPKHLITATGQRVTLRCSPRSGDLSVYWYQQSLDQGLQFLIQYYNGEERAKGNILERFSAQQFPDLHSELNLSSLELGDSALYFCASGSGLAGGNTQYFGPGTRLTVL.

The rearrangement uses TRBV6-1 and TRBJ1-5; the TCRdb D gene call, TRBD1, has no DNA to confirm it. The CDR3 has 16 residues. Per the germline V gene, CDR1 is MNHNS and CDR2 is SASEGT. The CDR3 reads CASRITGVLSNQPQHF.